The clone carrying this T cell receptor (beta chain) was observed a handful of times. This entry comes from a study of T cells in Graves' hyperthyroidism and ophthalmopathy. V was trimmed by 3 bases and J by 2 bases, leaving 11 bases between them. The CDR3 consists of 14 residues. Per germline, CDR1 LNHNV and CDR2 YYDKDF (reference sequence). Diagnosis rested on symptoms, serum thyroxine and TRAb, thyroid ultrasound, and orbital computed tomography. Cells are PBMCs isolated from 9 to 10 ml of fresh blood. RNA transcripts yielded amplified TCR beta CDR3 regions. First-round RT-PCR targeting the TCR CDR3 was performed with the HTBI primer set. MiXCR, run by TCRdb on the multiplex PCR reads, gives a single entry per CDR3 protein. The sample carries around 350,000 distinct CDR3 sequences, roughly 25% recorded once.

Specimen: blood. The clonotype originates from a man aged 50 to 60 with Graves' hyperthyroidism. The chain uses TRBV15 and TRBJ2-7; D not certain. The CDR3 DNA sequence: TGTGCCACCAGCAGCGACCCAGTACCCTACGAGCAGTACTTC. Residues: CATSSDPVPYEQYF.